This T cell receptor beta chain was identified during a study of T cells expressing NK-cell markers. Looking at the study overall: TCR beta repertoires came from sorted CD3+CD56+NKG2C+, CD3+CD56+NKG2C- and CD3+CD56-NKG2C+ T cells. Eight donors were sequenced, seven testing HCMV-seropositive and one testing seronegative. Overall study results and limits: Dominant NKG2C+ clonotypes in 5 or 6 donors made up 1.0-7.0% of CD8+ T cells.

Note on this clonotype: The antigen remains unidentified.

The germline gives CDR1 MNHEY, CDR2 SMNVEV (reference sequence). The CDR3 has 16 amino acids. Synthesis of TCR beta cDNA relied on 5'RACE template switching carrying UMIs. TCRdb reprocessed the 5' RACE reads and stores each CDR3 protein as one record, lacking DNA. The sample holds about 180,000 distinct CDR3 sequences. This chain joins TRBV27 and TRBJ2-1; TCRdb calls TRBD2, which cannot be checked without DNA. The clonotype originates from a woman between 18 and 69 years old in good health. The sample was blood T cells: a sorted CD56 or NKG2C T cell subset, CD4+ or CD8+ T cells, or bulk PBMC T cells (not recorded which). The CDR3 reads CASSFHLAGGPGEQFF.